This TCR beta chain was retrieved from a study of blood T cells in healthy people across ages. Points on this clonotype: Its antigen remains unidentified.

The CDR3 extends over 13 amino acids. The V segment lost 4 bases and the J segment 7 bases; nucleotides outside the gene matches: 7. Germline CDR1 is GTSNPN and CDR2 is SVGIG (reference sequence). With a J-beta primer mix and a sample-barcoded 5' primer, a second PCR ran about 7 to 11 cycles. Each CDR3 protein is one row after TCRdb ran MiXCR on the 5' RACE reads. The data contain approximately 830,000 distinct CDR3 sequences, under 80% of them singletons. The study, taken as a whole, reports: Total diversity from one million sequenced T cells was likely underestimated. When set beside aged donors, long-lived donors presented more naive CD4+ cells and higher diversity.

Each sample gave at least 7 million isolated PBMCs. The source material was blood. V and J are TRBV30 and TRBJ1-5, with 7 bases that match TRBD1. This TCR was recovered from a man younger than 40 in good health. Here the CDR3 DNA reads TGTGCCTGGACCCCAGGGGGTGGCCAGCCCCAGCATTTT. Protein: CAWTPGGGQPQHF. Full variable domain (missing parts from reference TRBV30 and TRBJ1-5): SQTIHQWPATLVQPVGSPLSLECTVEGTSNPNLYWYRQAAGRGLQLLFYSVGIGQISSEVPQNLSASRPQDRQFILSSKKLLLSDSGFYLCAWTPGGGQPQHFGDGTRLSIL.